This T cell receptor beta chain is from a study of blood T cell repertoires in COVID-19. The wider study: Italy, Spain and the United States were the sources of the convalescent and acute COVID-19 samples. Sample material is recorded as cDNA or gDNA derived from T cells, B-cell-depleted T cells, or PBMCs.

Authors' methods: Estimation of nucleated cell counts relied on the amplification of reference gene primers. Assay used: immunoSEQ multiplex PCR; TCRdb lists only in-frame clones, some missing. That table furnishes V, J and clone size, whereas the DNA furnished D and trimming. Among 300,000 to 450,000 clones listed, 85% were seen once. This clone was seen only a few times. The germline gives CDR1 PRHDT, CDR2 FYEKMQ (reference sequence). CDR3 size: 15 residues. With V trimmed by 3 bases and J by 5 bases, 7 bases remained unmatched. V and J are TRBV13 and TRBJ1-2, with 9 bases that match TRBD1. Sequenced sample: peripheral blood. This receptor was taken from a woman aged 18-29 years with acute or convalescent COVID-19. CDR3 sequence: CASSFGQDRGYGYTF. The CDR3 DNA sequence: TGTGCCAGCAGCTTTGGCCAGGACAGGGGTTATGGCTACACCTTC.